Shown below are 32 T cell receptor beta chains from a single sample sequenced in a study of cytomegalovirus exposure and HLA in healthy donors. Vbeta (60) and Jbeta (13) primers were used in the PCR. Sequencing used immunoSEQ multiplex PCR; TCRdb keeps in-frame clones, though not all of them. This sample's table has 100,000 to 150,000 clones. The specimen sequenced was PBMCs. The receptors stem from a man aged 40-49 years in good health and CMV-seronegative.

In DNA, the CDR3 is TGCGCCAGCAGCTTGGAGACAGGGGTAGCTCCTGGGTCTGGGGCCAACGTCCTGACTTTC. Translation gives CASSLETGVAPGSGANVLTF. This rearrangement joins TRBV5-1 to TRBJ2-6, with 8 bases aligning to TRBD1. With V trimmed by 0 bases and J by 1 base, 12 bases remained unmatched. This CDR3 comprises 20 residues. Germline V lookup: CDR1 SGHRS, CDR2 YFSETQ.

This chain joins TRBV5-1 and TRBJ2-1; D is possibly TRBD1 (6 bases). The CDR3 length is 16 residues. Germline-derived CDR1 and CDR2 are SGHRS and YFSETQ. The V end lost 0 bases, the J end lost 0 bases, and 10 bases lay between the germline ends. CDR3 sequence: CASSLGADSSYNEQFF. The CDR3 coding sequence is TGCGCCAGCAGCTTGGGGGCGGACAGCTCCTACAATGAGCAGTTCTTC.

This chain links TRBV7-8 with TRBJ2-2; D is unresolved. This CDR3 has 14 amino acids. Germline V CDR1 and CDR2: SGHVS, FQNEAQ. Trimming removed 3 bases from V and 0 bases from J, with 5 bases in between. The CDR3 is CASSLTSNTGELFF. DNA of the CDR3: TGTGCCAGCAGCTTGACTTCGAACACCGGGGAGCTGTTTTTT.

The gene calls are TRBV6-4 and TRBJ2-3; a weak D match, TRBD2 (6 bases). The CDR3 contains 16 residues. Germline CDR1 is MRHNA and CDR2 is SNTAGT. Trimming took off 3 bases at V and 0 bases at J, with 13 bases between the two ends. CDR3 nucleotide sequence: TGTGCCAGCAGTGAATCATCCGGGACTAGCACAGATACGCAGTATTTT. Amino acids: CASSESSGTSTDTQYF.

The chain employs TRBV19 and TRBJ1-2; D may be TRBD1 (6 bases). The CDR3 contains 15 residues. The V end lost 7 bases, the J end lost 2 bases, and 17 bases lay between the germline ends. Germline lookup yields CDR1 LNHDA and CDR2 SQIVND (reference sequence). The CDR3 DNA reads TGTGCCAGTAACAATCGACAGGCACTCAACTATGGCTACACCTTC. Encoded protein: CASNNRQALNYGYTF.

This chain uses TRBV30 with TRBJ2-3, with D unresolved. CDR3 length: 15 residues. Per germline, CDR1 GTSNPN and CDR2 SVGIG (reference sequence). V was trimmed by 1 base and J by 4 bases, leaving 15 bases between them. This chain's CDR3 is CAWSELLAGSDTQYF. In DNA form, the CDR3 reads TGTGCCTGGAGTGAGCTGCTCGCCGGGTCAGATACGCAGTATTTT. Variable domain in full (rest from reference TRBV30 and TRBJ2-3): SQTIHQWPATLVQPVGSPLSLECTVEGTSNPNLYWYRQAAGRGLQLLFYSVGIGQISSEVPQNLSASRPQDRQFILSSKKLLLSDSGFYLCAWSELLAGSDTQYFGPGTRLTVL.

Concerning this clone itself: Other DNA sequences within the sample encode an identical CDR3. The J gene is TRBJ2-1, the V gene TRBV7-2; 11 bases line up with TRBD2. Germline V gene lookup returns CDR1 SGHTA and CDR2 FQGNSA. The CDR3 has 16 residues. V shed 1 base and J 4 bases; nucleotides not matched to a gene: 3. This CDR3 reads CASSLVGTSGYNEQFF. Here the CDR3 DNA reads TGTGCCAGCAGCTTAGTAGGGACTAGCGGATACAATGAGCAGTTCTTC.

The chain uses TRBV21-1 and TRBJ2-7; the table names TRBD2, a call not compared with the DNA. TRBV21-1 is assigned pseudogene status. This CDR3 contains 16 residues. The DNA of the CDR3 is TGTGCCAGCACTACCCCGCCCCCAGCGGGAGGCTACGAGCAGTACTTC. Its translation: CASTTPPPAGGYEQYF.

V is TRBV7-9 and J is TRBJ1-1, with TRBD1 matching over 8 bases. Trimming took 0 bases from V and 6 from J; bases not matched to a gene: 12. This CDR3 spans 17 amino acids. The germline CDR1 and CDR2 sequences are SEHNR and FQNEAQ (reference sequence). The CDR3: CASSLAWEAGGFAEAFF. In nucleotides, the CDR3 is TGTGCCAGCAGCTTAGCTTGGGAGGCAGGGGGCTTTGCTGAAGCTTTCTTT.

This chain joins TRBV2 and TRBJ2-7, with D perhaps TRBD2 (5 bases). There are 15 residues in the CDR3. The germline V gene encodes CDR1 SNHLY and CDR2 FYNNEI. The V and J ends lost 1 base and 5 bases respectively, with 15 bases between them. CDR3 loop: CASSEEGLVGDEQYF. CDR3 sequence (DNA): TGTGCCAGCAGTGAAGAGGGTCTAGTCGGGGACGAGCAGTACTTC.

The chain is built from TRBV5-4 and TRBJ2-1; 7 bases are a match to TRBD1. Germline V gives CDR1 SGHNT, CDR2 YYREEE (reference sequence). The CDR3 is made up of 13 amino acids. V trimming: 4 bases; J trimming: 5 bases; junction bases outside the gene matches: 3. In DNA, the CDR3 is TGTGCCAGCAGCCCGGGACAGAACAATGAGCAGTTCTTC. This gives the protein CASSPGQNNEQFF.

This sequence joins TRBV6-5 and TRBJ1-1; TRBD1 might be the D (5 bases). Trimming removed 7 bases from V and 6 bases from J, with 18 bases in between. This CDR3 is built from 14 residues. Germline V gene lookup returns CDR1 MNHEY and CDR2 SVGAGI. The CDR3 here is CASMPRQGSSEAFF. In DNA form, the CDR3 reads TGTGCCAGCATGCCCCGGCAGGGTTCGTCTGAAGCTTTCTTT.

V is TRBV5-8 and J is TRBJ2-7; the match to TRBD2 covers 7 bases. Germline CDR1 and CDR2: SGHTS and YDEGEE. Trimming took 4 bases from V and 7 from J; bases not matched to a gene: 17. The CDR3 spans 16 residues. The CDR3: CASSIGTNPLLREQYF. CDR3 coding DNA: TGTGCCAGCAGCATCGGGACTAACCCTCTCCTGAGGGAGCAGTACTTC.

The V and J genes are TRBV19 and TRBJ1-2, with D possibly being TRBD1 (6 bases). Germline assignment: CDR1 LNHDA and CDR2 SQIVND (reference sequence). Trimming stripped 5 bases from V and 8 bases from J, with 15 bases between. CDR3 size: 13 residues. CDR3 loop: CASSAQGPSGYTF. CDR3 coding DNA: TGTGCCAGTAGTGCCCAGGGGCCCAGCGGCTACACCTTC. Full variable domain (missing parts from reference TRBV19 and TRBJ1-2): DGGITQSPKYLFRKEGQNVTLSCEQNLNHDAMYWYRQDPGQGLRLIYYSQIVNDFQKGDIAEGYSVSREKKESFPLTVTSAQKNPTAFYLCASSAQGPSGYTFGSGTRLTVV.

The J gene is TRBJ2-3, the V gene TRBV10-3; 7 bases line up with TRBD2. The CDR3 runs 12 residues. Germline V gene sequence: CDR1 ENHRY, CDR2 SYGVKD. With V trimmed by 3 bases and J by 14 bases, 8 bases remained unmatched. The CDR3 DNA follows: TGTGCCATCAGTGACGTAGCGGGTCAAACGTATTTT. Residues: CAISDVAGQTYF.

This chain uses TRBV7-2 with TRBJ2-7, with 10 bases that match TRBD1. Germline V gene data show CDR1 as SGHTA and CDR2 as FQGNSA. This CDR3 comprises 15 residues. The trim removed 4 bases at V and 2 bases at J, leaving 5 bases unmatched. CDR3 protein: CASSSAGTGAYEQYF. The CDR3, as DNA: TGTGCCAGCAGCTCCGCCGGGACAGGGGCCTACGAGCAGTACTTC.

V is TRBV28 and J is TRBJ2-1; TRBD2 is a possible D gene (6 bases). The germline V gene encodes CDR1 MDHEN and CDR2 SYDVKM. V was clipped by 5 bases and J by 3 bases, with 17 bases between them. There are 16 residues in the CDR3. This CDR3 is CASSPRGLKGYNEQFF. CDR3 DNA sequence: TGTGCCAGCAGTCCCCGGGGACTTAAGGGCTACAATGAGCAGTTCTTC. The full variable domain, in which reference TRBV28 and TRBJ2-1 provide the parts outside the CDR3, is DVKVTQSSRYLVKRTGEKVFLECVQDMDHENMFWYRQDPGLGLRLIYFSYDVKMKEKGDIPEGYSVSREKKERFSLILESASTNQTSMYLCASSPRGLKGYNEQFFGPGTRLTVL.

The rearrangement joins TRBV28 to TRBJ1-1, with 11 bases aligning to TRBD1. Trimming at V came to 7 bases and at J to 4 bases, leaving 5 bases not matched to a gene. The CDR3 has 14 residues. Germline CDR1 is MDHEN and CDR2 is SYDVKM. CDR3 in DNA: TGTGCCAGCATGGGGACAGGGGGTTTCACTGAAGCTTTCTTT. This gives the protein CASMGTGGFTEAFF. The whole variable domain, filled in from reference TRBV28 and TRBJ1-1, reads DVKVTQSSRYLVKRTGEKVFLECVQDMDHENMFWYRQDPGLGLRLIYFSYDVKMKEKGDIPEGYSVSREKKERFSLILESASTNQTSMYLCASMGTGGFTEAFFGQGTRLTVV.

The chain couples TRBV2 to TRBJ2-7, with D possibly matching TRBD2 (5 bases). The length of the CDR3 is 15 residues. Trimming took off 5 bases at V and 0 bases at J, with 14 bases between the two ends. Germline CDR1 is SNHLY and CDR2 is FYNNEI. The CDR3, as DNA: TGTGCCAGCAGTACCCGAAGCGGAAACTCCTACGAGCAGTACTTC. It codes for CASSTRSGNSYEQYF.

The chain uses TRBV7-3 and TRBJ2-1, with D perhaps matching TRBD2 (5 bases). The CDR3 loop spans 15 amino acids. In germline, CDR1 is SGHTA, CDR2 FQGTGA. With 5 bases removed from V and 1 base from J, the gap between germline ends came to 12 bases. The CDR3: CASSLIRGSYNEQFF. CDR3 nucleotide sequence: TGTGCCAGCAGCCTTATACGGGGATCCTACAATGAGCAGTTCTTC.

The V call is TRBV29-1, the J call TRBJ2-1, with D perhaps matching TRBD2 (6 bases). Germline V gene sequence: CDR1 SQVTM, CDR2 ANQGSEA. V was clipped by 6 bases and J by 1 base, with 16 bases between them. This CDR3 has 15 residues. CDR3 coding DNA: TGCAGCGTAGCCGACGGAGGGACGTCCTACAATGAGCAGTTCTTC. This translates into CSVADGGTSYNEQFF.

The V call is TRBV28, the J call TRBJ1-3, with a weak D call TRBD1 (5 bases). The V end lost 4 bases, the J end lost 4 bases, and 14 bases lay between the germline ends. The CDR3 is made up of 15 amino acids. In germline, CDR1 is MDHEN, CDR2 SYDVKM. The CDR3 loop reads CASSYTGYPGNTIYF. CDR3 sequence (DNA): TGTGCCAGCAGTTACACAGGATATCCCGGAAACACCATATATTTT.

This chain joins TRBV29-1 and TRBJ2-7; TRBD1 matches at 8 bases. V gave up 2 bases and J gave up 3 bases; unmatched junction bases: 6. This CDR3 contains 14 residues. Germline CDR1 SQVTM, CDR2 ANQGSEA. The CDR3 loop is CSVENRGKGYEQYF. As DNA, the CDR3 is TGCAGCGTTGAAAACAGGGGGAAAGGCTACGAGCAGTACTTC.

The chain links TRBV6-5 to TRBJ2-5, with D maybe TRBD2 (5 bases). Per germline, CDR1 MNHEY and CDR2 SVGAGI. This CDR3 comprises 15 residues. V dropped 6 bases and J dropped 0 bases, with 14 bases sitting between them. The CDR3 sequence is CASRRLGLYQETQYF. In DNA, the CDR3 is TGTGCCAGCAGACGCCTTGGACTCTACCAAGAGACCCAGTACTTC.

V usage is TRBV6-5 and J usage is TRBJ1-3; no reliable D call. Germline V CDR1 and CDR2: MNHEY, SVGAGI. The ends were cut back, 2 bases at V and 4 bases at J, with 12 bases in the middle. The CDR3 runs to 15 residues. The CDR3: CASSYAGRVGNTIYF. CDR3 coding DNA: TGTGCCAGCAGTTACGCCGGGAGGGTCGGAAACACCATATATTTT.

The rearrangement links TRBV7-9 to TRBJ2-1; TRBD2 matches 9 bases. V lost 6 bases to trimming and J lost 9 bases; unmatched junction nucleotides: 12. The germline V gene encodes CDR1 SEHNR and CDR2 FQNEAQ (reference sequence). CDR3 size: 15 residues. This CDR3 is CASRKGLAGRGEQFF. The CDR3 DNA reads TGTGCCAGCAGGAAGGGGCTAGCGGGAAGGGGTGAGCAGTTCTTC.

The V call is TRBV11-3, the J call TRBJ2-7, with a possible D match to TRBD1 (7 bases). This CDR3 is 14 amino acids long. V was pared by 1 base and J by 6 bases, with 13 bases between. The V gene's germline CDR1 is SGHNT and CDR2 YENEEA. CDR3 bases: TGTGCCAGCAGCTTAGGCGGGACAGTCCGCGAGCAGTACTTC. It specifies CASSLGGTVREQYF.

This rearrangement joins TRBV2 to TRBJ2-7; maybe TRBD1 (5 bases). With 1 base removed from V and 1 base from J, the gap between germline ends came to 11 bases. Germline V gives CDR1 SNHLY, CDR2 FYNNEI. This CDR3 contains 15 residues. The CDR3 protein is CASSEGGGWSYEQYF. CDR3 nucleotide sequence: TGTGCCAGCAGTGAAGGGGGCGGTTGGTCCTACGAGCAGTACTTC. The whole variable domain, remainder taken from reference TRBV2 and TRBJ2-7, is EPEVTQTPSHQVTQMGQEVILRCVPISNHLYFYWYRQILGQKVEFLVSFYNNEISEKSEIFDDQFSVERPDGSNFTLKIRSTKLEDSAMYFCASSEGGGWSYEQYFGPGTRLTVT.

The chain joins TRBV5-1 to TRBJ2-1; 10 nucleotides align to TRBD2. Germline CDR1 reads SGHRS; CDR2 reads YFSETQ. CDR3 length: 15 residues. Trimming cost V 5 bases and J 9 bases; bases outside gene matches: 11. The CDR3 loop reads CASRKTGTSDGEQFF. CDR3 DNA sequence: TGCGCCAGCAGAAAGACCGGGACTAGCGATGGTGAGCAGTTCTTC.

The rearrangement links TRBV7-8 to TRBJ2-3; 7 nucleotides match TRBD1. The V gene's germline CDR1 is SGHVS and CDR2 FQNEAQ. V lost 1 base, J lost 4 bases, and 8 bases stayed unmatched. The CDR3 extends over 16 amino acids. CDR3 residues: CASSLGVGGGSDTQYF. The DNA of the CDR3 is TGTGCCAGCAGCTTAGGTGTAGGGGGCGGGTCAGATACGCAGTATTTT. Using reference TRBV7-8 and TRBJ2-3 for the parts outside the CDR3, the full variable domain is GAGVSQSPRYKVAKRGQDVALRCDPISGHVSLFWYQQALGQGPEFLTYFQNEAQLDKSGLPSDRFFAERPEGSVSTLKIQRTQQEDSAVYLCASSLGVGGGSDTQYFGPGTRLTVL.

The chain couples TRBV19 to TRBJ2-1, with TRBD2 matching over 12 bases. The junction had 8 bases not matched to a gene; V was cut back by 6 bases and J by 5 bases. There are 16 residues in the CDR3. Germline assignment: CDR1 LNHDA and CDR2 SQIVND (reference sequence). CDR3 amino acids: CASSIPLAGGNNEQFF. Here the CDR3 DNA reads TGTGCCAGTAGCATCCCTCTAGCGGGAGGGAACAATGAGCAGTTCTTC.

V gene TRBV4-1 combines with J gene TRBJ2-5; a possible D gene is TRBD1 (5 bases). The CDR3 is 13 amino acids. The ends were cut back, 4 bases at V and 4 bases at J, with 10 bases in the middle. Germline V gene sequence: CDR1 MGHRA, CDR2 YSYEKL. The CDR3 is CASSRGQRETQYF. CDR3 sequence (DNA): TGCGCCAGCAGCCGTGGACAAAGAGAGACCCAGTACTTC.